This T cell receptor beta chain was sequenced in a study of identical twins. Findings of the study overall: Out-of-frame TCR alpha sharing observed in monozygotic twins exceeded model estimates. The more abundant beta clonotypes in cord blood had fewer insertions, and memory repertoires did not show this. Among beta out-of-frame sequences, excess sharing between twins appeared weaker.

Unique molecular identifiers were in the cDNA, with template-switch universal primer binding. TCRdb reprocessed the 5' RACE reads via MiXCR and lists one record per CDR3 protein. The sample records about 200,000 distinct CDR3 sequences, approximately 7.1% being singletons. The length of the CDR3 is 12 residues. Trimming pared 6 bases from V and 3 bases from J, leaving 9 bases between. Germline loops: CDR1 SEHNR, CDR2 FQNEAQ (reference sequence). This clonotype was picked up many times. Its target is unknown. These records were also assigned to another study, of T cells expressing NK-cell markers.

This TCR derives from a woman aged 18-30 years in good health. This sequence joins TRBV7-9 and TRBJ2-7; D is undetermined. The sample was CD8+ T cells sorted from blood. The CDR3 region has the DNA TGTGCCAGCAGTCGGGCGGACTACGAGCAGTACTTC. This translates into CASSRADYEQYF. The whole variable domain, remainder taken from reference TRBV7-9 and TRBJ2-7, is DTGVSQNPRHKITKRGQNVTFRCDPISEHNRLYWYRQTLGQGPEFLTYFQNEAQLEKSRLLSDRFSAERPKGSFSTLEIQRTEQGDSAMYLCASSRADYEQYFGPGTRLTVT.